Presented here are 28 T cell receptor beta chains from one specimen sequenced in a study of cytomegalovirus exposure and HLA in healthy donors. 13 Jbeta primers and 60 Vbeta primers were used for the PCR. This table comes from immunoSEQ multiplex PCR, and its TCRdb copy is limited to in-frame clones, with some not included. The data show approximately 220,000 clones, with around 80% seen just once and 0.71% held by the top ten. Sequenced material: PBMCs. The receptors shown here come from a boy aged 2 to 9 in good health and CMV-seronegative.

The gene calls are TRBV6-1 and TRBJ2-5; the match to TRBD1 covers 8 bases. The length of the CDR3 is 14 residues. The V segment lost 5 bases and the J segment 3 bases; nucleotides outside the gene matches: 5. Germline CDR1 reads MNHNS; CDR2 reads SASEGT. The CDR3 spells CASSKTGAEETQYF. DNA for the CDR3: TGTGCCAGCAGTAAGACAGGGGCGGAAGAGACCCAGTACTTC.

The chain is built from TRBV7-9 and TRBJ2-7; a weak D match, TRBD2 (6 bases). V was clipped by 1 base and J by 5 bases, with 15 bases between them. CDR1 SEHNR and CDR2 FQNEAQ come from the germline V gene (reference sequence). The CDR3 covers 15 residues. Here the CDR3 reads CASSLGAAGRHEQYF. In nucleotides, the CDR3 is TGTGCCAGCAGCTTAGGGGCGGCAGGGAGGCACGAGCAGTACTTC.

V and J are TRBV18 and TRBJ2-5; D possibly corresponds to TRBD2 (6 bases). The CDR3 extends over 14 amino acids. Deletions cut 2 bases from V and 1 base from J, with 8 bases between. Germline V gene sequence: CDR1 KGHSH, CDR2 LQKENI. In DNA, the CDR3 is TGTGCCAGCTCACCAGGAGGGAGCCAAGAGACCCAGTACTTC. This encodes CASSPGGSQETQYF. The full variable domain, in which reference TRBV18 and TRBJ2-5 provide the parts outside the CDR3, is NAGVMQNPRHLVRRRGQEARLRCSPMKGHSHVYWYRQLPEEGLKFMVYLQKENIIDESGMPKERFSAEFPKEGPSILRIQQVVRGDSAAYFCASSPGGSQETQYFGPGTRLLVL.

The chain recombines TRBV18 with TRBJ1-2, with TRBD1 matching 7 bases. V lost 4 bases, J lost 4 bases, and 6 bases stayed unmatched. Germline assignment: CDR1 KGHSH and CDR2 LQKENI. The CDR3 spans 14 residues. CDR3 nucleotide sequence: TGTGCCAGCTCACTACAGGACAGGAGCTATGGCTACACCTTC. It is translated as CASSLQDRSYGYTF.

The chain carries TRBV19 and TRBJ2-3; the match to TRBD1 covers 8 bases. The CDR3 length is 15 residues. The ends lost 6 bases at V and 0 bases at J; junction bases unmatched: 5. From germline, CDR1 is LNHDA and CDR2 SQIVND (reference sequence). CDR3 in amino acids: CASRPTGGSTDTQYF. The CDR3 DNA follows: TGTGCCAGTAGGCCAACAGGGGGGAGCACAGATACGCAGTATTTT.

Concerning this clone: The junction differs from germline at one of its ends, possibly a read error. The chain uses TRBV30 and TRBJ2-7, with 9 bases that match TRBD2. CDR1 and CDR2 (germline): GTSNPN, SVGIG (reference sequence). The CDR3 spans 14 residues. CDR3 sequence: CAWSTTRRLAVRNF. The CDR3 coding sequence is TGTGCCTGGAGTACCACCCGGAGACTAGCGGTCCGGAACTTC.

This clone was counted once. The chain recombines TRBV10-3 with TRBJ2-1; D perhaps matches TRBD2 (7 bases). CDR1 and CDR2 from the germline V gene are ENHRY and SYGVKD. V was shortened by 0 bases and J by 4 bases, with 19 bases between the two germline ends. The CDR3 length is 18 residues. The CDR3 protein is CAISESRGGERVYNEQFF. CDR3 DNA sequence: TGTGCCATCAGTGAGTCTAGAGGGGGGGAGCGGGTTTACAATGAGCAGTTCTTC.

The chain carries TRBV6-1 and TRBJ2-1; TRBD2 matches at 9 bases. Germline V gene sequence: CDR1 MNHNS, CDR2 SASEGT. J lost 5 bases, V lost 2 bases, and 10 bases had no gene match. The CDR3 runs 17 residues. CDR3 in amino acids: CASSESRLAGTHNEQFF. CDR3 DNA: TGTGCCAGCAGTGAATCCCGTCTAGCGGGAACACACAATGAGCAGTTCTTC.

The chain is built from TRBV30 and TRBJ2-6, with TRBD1 identical over 12 bases. The V segment lost 3 bases and the J segment 0 bases; nucleotides outside the gene matches: 3. This CDR3 has 17 residues. Per the germline V gene, CDR1 is GTSNPN and CDR2 is SVGIG (reference sequence). CDR3 sequence (DNA): TGTGCCTGGAGAAGGGACAGGGGGCTCTCTGGGGCCAACGTCCTGACTTTC. It translates to CAWRRDRGLSGANVLTF.

The sample holds a few counts of this clone. The V call is TRBV5-6, the J call TRBJ1-1; 7 bases map to TRBD1. V shed 2 bases and J 8 bases; nucleotides not matched to a gene: 6. Looked up from germline, CDR1 is SGHDT and CDR2 is YYEEEE. The CDR3 runs 13 residues. The CDR3 loop is CASSFGTGAEAFF. As DNA, the CDR3 is TGTGCCAGCAGCTTCGGAACAGGGGCCGAAGCTTTCTTT.

CDR3 sequence (DNA): TGTGCCAGCACCCCCCGCCCGGGACTGGATAACTATGGCTACACCTTC. It is translated as CASTPRPGLDNYGYTF. The chain joins TRBV27 to TRBJ1-2; D may be TRBD1 (5 bases). The germline V and J ends were trimmed by 7 bases and 1 base, with 19 bases remaining between them. The CDR3 runs 16 residues. Germline assignment: CDR1 MNHEY and CDR2 SMNVEV (reference sequence).

The chain is built from TRBV4-1 and TRBJ2-2; D not certain. Germline lookup yields CDR1 MGHRA and CDR2 YSYEKL. The CDR3 is 18 residues long. Trimming shortened V by 4 bases and J by 1 base, and 19 bases separated the two germline ends. CDR3 sequence: CASSPYQAGRMNTGELFF. DNA for the CDR3: TGCGCCAGCAGCCCATACCAGGCCGGAAGGATGAACACCGGGGAGCTGTTTTTT.

A word on this clone: At the DNA level, this CDR3 is encoded by other sequences in the same sample as well. The V and J genes are TRBV5-1 and TRBJ2-7; 14 bases align to TRBD2. V was pared by 3 bases and J by 1 base, with 0 bases of the junction left unmatched. The CDR3 length is 15 residues. Germline V gives CDR1 SGHRS, CDR2 YFSETQ. The CDR3 region is CASSWTSGGSYEQYF. The CDR3 bases are TGCGCCAGCAGCTGGACTAGCGGGGGGTCCTACGAGCAGTACTTC.

This chain links TRBV18 with TRBJ1-4; TRBD1 matches at 8 bases. V shed 4 bases and J 8 bases; nucleotides not matched to a gene: 6. The CDR3 totals 14 residues. Germline lookup yields CDR1 KGHSH and CDR2 LQKENI. The CDR3 region is CASSHDRGEEKLFF. CDR3 coding DNA: TGTGCCAGCTCACATGACAGGGGAGAAGAAAAACTGTTTTTT.

DNA for the CDR3: TGTGCCATCAGGCCCGACAGGGGGCGCGGGTCCTACGAGCAGTACTTC. As protein: CAIRPDRGRGSYEQYF. The V gene is TRBV10-3, the J gene TRBJ2-7, with 10 bases aligning to TRBD1. The junction had 9 bases not matched to a gene; V was cut back by 6 bases and J by 1 base. The CDR3 extends over 16 amino acids. CDR1 ENHRY and CDR2 SYGVKD come from the germline V gene.

The rearrangement uses TRBV7-2 and TRBJ2-1; TRBD2 aligns across 10 bases. From germline, CDR1 is SGHTA and CDR2 FQGNSA. After removal of 5 bases from V and 1 base from J, the junction contained 2 bases not matched to a gene. The CDR3 is 15 amino acids. CDR3 DNA: TGTGCCAGCAGCATACTAGCGGGGTCCTACAATGAGCAGTTCTTC. Translation: CASSILAGSYNEQFF. The complete variable domain, with remaining parts taken from reference TRBV7-2 and TRBJ2-1, reads GAGVSQSPSNKVTEKGKDVELRCDPISGHTALYWYRQSLGQGLEFLIYFQGNSAPDKSGLPSDRFSAERTGGSVSTLTIQRTQQEDSAVYLCASSILAGSYNEQFFGPGTRLTVL.

This clone showed up just a few times. The same CDR3 is also encoded by other DNA sequences in this sample. The chain couples TRBV5-6 to TRBJ1-4; D is perhaps TRBD1 (5 bases). Germline V gene lookup returns CDR1 SGHDT and CDR2 YYEEEE. The CDR3 contains 13 residues. Deletions cut 2 bases from V and 7 bases from J, with 9 bases between. CDR3 in amino acids: CASSFGGVEKLFF. The CDR3 DNA follows: TGTGCCAGCAGCTTCGGGGGGGTTGAAAAACTGTTTTTT.

The rearrangement links TRBV19 to TRBJ2-1; 10 positions match TRBD2. Germline lookup yields CDR1 LNHDA and CDR2 SQIVND (reference sequence). V lost 9 bases, J lost 12 bases, and 17 bases stayed unmatched. The CDR3 extends over 15 amino acids. The CDR3 here is CASALRSGRARWQFF. The CDR3 region has the DNA TGTGCCAGCGCCTTACGCAGCGGGAGGGCCCGTTGGCAGTTCTTC.

The chain employs TRBV19 and TRBJ2-7, with 10 bases that match TRBD1. Germline trimming cut 3 bases from V and 2 bases from J; bases unmatched to any gene: 1. CDR3 length: 14 residues. Per germline, CDR1 LNHDA and CDR2 SQIVND (reference sequence). CDR3 region: CASSIGQGAYEQYF. The CDR3 DNA is TGTGCCAGTAGTATCGGACAGGGGGCCTACGAGCAGTACTTC.

V is TRBV11-2 and J is TRBJ2-7; D perhaps matches TRBD1 (7 bases). Trimming removed 4 bases from V and 0 bases from J, with 13 bases in between. This CDR3 contains 15 residues. From germline, CDR1 is SGHAT and CDR2 FQNNGV. The CDR3 is CASSSRGTASYEQYF. For the CDR3, the DNA is TGTGCCAGCAGCTCCCGCGGGACAGCCTCCTACGAGCAGTACTTC. Filled out from reference TRBV11-2 and TRBJ2-7, the complete variable domain reads EAGVAQSPRYKIIEKRQSVAFWCNPISGHATLYWYQQILGQGPKLLIQFQNNGVVDDSQLPKDRFSAERLKGVDSTLKIQPAKLEDSAVYLCASSSRGTASYEQYFGPGTRLTVT.

The CDR3 DNA follows: TGTGCCAGCAGCACCTTTCCGACAGGTAACACTGAAGCTTTCTTT. Residues: CASSTFPTGNTEAFF. This chain connects TRBV7-2 to TRBJ1-1; D is perhaps TRBD1 (6 bases). The V and J ends lost 5 bases and 2 bases respectively, with 15 bases between them. CDR1 and CDR2 from the germline V gene are SGHTA and FQGNSA. The CDR3 has 15 residues.

CDR3 loop: CASSSGVGGLENIQYF. The CDR3 DNA reads as TGCGCCAGCAGCTCGGGGGTGGGAGGGTTGGAAAACATTCAGTACTTC. The chain carries TRBV5-1 and TRBJ2-4, with 7 bases that match TRBD2. This CDR3 is built from 16 residues. After removal of 3 bases from V and 5 bases from J, the junction contained 11 bases not matched to a gene. Germline assignment: CDR1 SGHRS and CDR2 YFSETQ.

The chain carries TRBV6-5 and TRBJ1-5; no firm D call. The V end was cut by 8 bases, the J end by 4 bases, with 12 bases between. Germline values: CDR1 MNHEY, CDR2 SVGAGI. The CDR3 extends over 13 amino acids. CDR3 in amino acids: CASGRGYNQPQHF. CDR3 bases: TGTGCCAGCGGCCGGGGTTATAATCAGCCCCAGCATTTT.

The V and J genes are TRBV6-1 and TRBJ1-2; D gene ambiguous. Germline CDR1 and CDR2: MNHNS and SASEGT. The CDR3 consists of 15 residues. The V end lost 2 bases, the J end lost 4 bases, and 14 bases lay between the germline ends. CDR3 protein: CASSEYAGPVYGYTF. CDR3 nucleotide sequence: TGTGCCAGCAGTGAATACGCTGGGCCAGTCTATGGCTACACCTTC.

This chain links TRBV11-2 with TRBJ2-5; no clear D. This CDR3 has 13 residues. V was shortened by 5 bases and J by 1 base, with 8 bases between the two germline ends. CDR1 is SGHAT and CDR2 is FQNNGV in the germline V gene. DNA for the CDR3: TGTGCCAGCAGCGGGCTACGCCAAGAGACCCAGTACTTC. Translated, it gives CASSGLRQETQYF. The complete variable domain, with remaining parts taken from reference TRBV11-2 and TRBJ2-5, reads EAGVAQSPRYKIIEKRQSVAFWCNPISGHATLYWYQQILGQGPKLLIQFQNNGVVDDSQLPKDRFSAERLKGVDSTLKIQPAKLEDSAVYLCASSGLRQETQYFGPGTRLLVL.

The chain has TRBV14 and TRBJ2-5; D is undetermined. Germline values: CDR1 SGHDN, CDR2 FVKESK. This CDR3 contains 15 residues. V was shortened by 0 bases and J by 9 bases, with 17 bases between the two germline ends. The CDR3 DNA follows: TGTGCCAGCAGCCAAGAGGAGTCCGTACCCCGGTCCCAGTACTTC. This codes for CASSQEESVPRSQYF.

This clone has just one count. The chain recombines TRBV6-5 with TRBJ2-7; D ambiguous. The germline V gene has CDR1 MNHEY and CDR2 SVGAGI. The CDR3 extends over 14 amino acids. With 5 bases removed from V and 0 bases from J, the gap between germline ends came to 11 bases. CDR3 nucleotide sequence: TGTGCCAGCAGTGCCTACCGGAGCTCCTACGAGCAGTACTTC. This gives the protein CASSAYRSSYEQYF.

J is TRBJ2-7 and V is TRBV7-9, with TRBD2 identical over 12 bases. With 0 bases clipped from V and 4 bases from J, the junction kept 10 bases outside the gene matches. Germline CDR1 is SEHNR and CDR2 is FQNEAQ (reference sequence). CDR3 length equals 18 residues. CDR3 sequence: CASSLADRASGRAYEQYF. For the CDR3, the DNA is TGTGCCAGCAGCTTAGCTGACCGAGCTAGCGGGAGGGCGTACGAGCAGTACTTC.